The 10 T cell receptor beta chains below were found in one sample sequenced in a study of T-cell memory formation after mild COVID-19. TCRdb reprocessed the 5' RACE reads with MiXCR, giving one entry per CDR3 protein. The sample comprises about 340,000 distinct CDR3 sequences, 10% to 15% of which are singletons, and 20% to 25% rests with the top ten. The material sequenced was PBMCs or a T cell subset sorted from them (not recorded which). Every receptor here comes from a man younger than 30 who had mild COVID-19 (a few samples of this study predate the infection). Cell type and time point are not known.

This clonotype appeared a few times. V and J are TRBV5-4 and TRBJ1-4; D is uncertain. Germline assignment: CDR1 SGHNT and CDR2 YYREEE (reference sequence). Trimming took off 4 bases at V and 8 bases at J, with 9 bases between the two ends. The CDR3 is 12 residues long. CDR3 bases: TGTGCCAGCAGCCTCCTGGGGGAAAAACTGTTTTTT. As protein: CASSLLGEKLFF.

This clonotype has more than one count but fewer than ten. V and J are TRBV9 and TRBJ2-1; D ambiguous. The CDR3 spans 14 residues. Germline V gene sequence: CDR1 SGDLS, CDR2 YYNGEE. Trimming shortened V by 0 bases and J by 2 bases, and 6 bases separated the two germline ends. The chain's CDR3 is CASSVGEAYNEQFF. CDR3 nucleotides: TGTGCCAGCAGCGTAGGGGAAGCCTACAATGAGCAGTTCTTC.

This clonotype was seen repeatedly, ten times or more. The CDR3 DNA follows: TGTGCCAGCAGCTTGCTGGCAGGCGGTAAGCAGTACGTC. The encoded protein is CASSLLAGGKQYV. The chain recombines TRBV5-6 with TRBJ2-7, with D uncertain. V was pared by 1 base and J by 8 bases, with 13 bases between. The V gene's germline CDR1 is SGHDT and CDR2 YYEEEE. CDR3 length: 13 residues.

In this sample, this clonotype turned up a few times. The CDR3: CASSSGTRADTQYF. CDR3 in DNA: TGTGCCAGCAGCTCAGGGACGAGGGCAGATACGCAGTATTTT. J is TRBJ2-3 and V is TRBV7-2; perhaps D is TRBD1 or TRBD2 (5 bases each). Germline CDR1 SGHTA, CDR2 FQGNSA. There are 14 residues in the CDR3. The V end lost 4 bases, the J end lost 4 bases, and 12 bases lay between the germline ends.

Turning to this clonotype: The junction differs from germline at one of its ends, possibly a read error. The chain joins TRBV4-1 to TRBJ2-1; D call uncertain. CDR3 length: 10 amino acids. Germline CDR1 reads MGHRA; CDR2 reads YSYEKL. The CDR3 sequence is CASSNNEKFF. The CDR3 nucleotides read TGCGCCAGCAGCAACAATGAGAAGTTCTTC.

V usage is TRBV7-3 and J usage is TRBJ2-2; D ambiguous. V was clipped by 1 base and J by 9 bases, with 9 bases between them. CDR1 is SGHTA and CDR2 is FQGTGA in the germline V gene. CDR3 length equals 13 residues. The DNA of the CDR3 is TGTGCCAGCAGCTTAAGTAGAGGCCGGGAGCTGTTTTTT. Translating it yields CASSLSRGRELFF.

In its sample, this clonotype was seen a few times. The chain combines TRBV6-6 with TRBJ2-4, with a possible D match to TRBD1 (6 bases). The germline gives CDR1 MNHNY, CDR2 SVGAGI (reference sequence). The V end was cut by 6 bases, the J end by 5 bases, with 17 bases between. The length of the CDR3 is 15 residues. The chain's CDR3 is CASSSGQPLENIQYF. DNA of the CDR3: TGTGCCAGCAGCAGCGGACAGCCCTTGGAAAACATTCAGTACTTC.

This clonotype was seen more than once but under ten times. This chain uses TRBV7-6 with TRBJ2-2, with 9 bases aligning to TRBD1. Germline CDR1 is SGHVS and CDR2 is FNYEAQ. The CDR3 runs to 16 residues. Unmatched junction bases numbered 12, after V lost 6 bases and J lost 7 bases. The CDR3 is CASRTRAGQGGGELFF. CDR3 DNA: TGTGCCAGCAGAACACGAGCGGGACAGGGAGGCGGGGAGCTGTTTTTT.

This clonotype came up a few times. This chain connects TRBV4-3 to TRBJ1-2; D is perhaps TRBD1 (5 bases). The CDR3 spans 13 residues. Germline assignment: CDR1 LGHNA and CDR2 YSLEER. The V gene lost 3 bases and the J gene lost 6 bases, with 11 bases spanning the gap. CDR3 sequence (DNA): TGCGCCAGCAGCCAGACGCAAGGGGATGGCTACACCTTC. Amino acids: CASSQTQGDGYTF.

This clonotype appeared many times. The chain recombines TRBV7-2 with TRBJ2-3; D is tentatively TRBD1 or TRBD2 (6 bases each). The germline gives CDR1 SGHTA, CDR2 FQGNSA. Deletions cut 5 bases from V and 1 base from J, with 13 bases between. The CDR3 runs 15 residues. CDR3 sequence (DNA): TGTGCCAGCAGCGTACAGGGAGGAGGCACAGATACGCAGTATTTT. The encoded protein is CASSVQGGGTDTQYF.